The clone carrying this T cell receptor (beta chain) was recorded once. Its antigen remains unknown. The entry originates in a study of response to subunit inactivated influenza vaccine. Findings and limits, study-wide: Authors suggested that a seasonal influenza vaccination recruits few new T cells each time.

TCRdb re-analysed the RT-PCR reads in MiXCR, keeping a single row per CDR3 protein. Among 550,000 to 800,000 distinct CDR3 sequences listed, approximately 14% were seen once. V lost 4 bases and J lost 3, with 16 bases in between. Germline V gene data show CDR1 as SGHAT and CDR2 as FQNNGV. The CDR3 covers 15 residues. Sequenced material: PBMCs from blood, taken 11 to 12 days after vaccination. This receptor was taken from a man between 45 and 60 years old who received an inactivated influenza vaccine. The chain carries TRBV11-2 and TRBJ2-7, with D possibly being TRBD2 (5 bases). CDR3 bases: TGTGCCAGCAGCTCGCTAGCTCTCCGGGGCTACGAGCAGTACTTC. The encoded protein is CASSSLALRGYEQYF.